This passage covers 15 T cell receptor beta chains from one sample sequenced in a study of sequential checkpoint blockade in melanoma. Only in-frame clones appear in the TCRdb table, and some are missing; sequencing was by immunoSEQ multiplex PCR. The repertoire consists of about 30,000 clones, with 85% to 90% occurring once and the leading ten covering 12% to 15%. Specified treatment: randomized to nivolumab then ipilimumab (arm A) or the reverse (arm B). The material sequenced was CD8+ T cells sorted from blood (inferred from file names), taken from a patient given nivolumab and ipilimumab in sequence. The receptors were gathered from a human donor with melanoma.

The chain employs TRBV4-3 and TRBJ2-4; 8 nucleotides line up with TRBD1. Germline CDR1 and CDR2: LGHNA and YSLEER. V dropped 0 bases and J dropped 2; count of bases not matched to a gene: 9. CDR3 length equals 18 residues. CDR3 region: CASSQDRGQGDPKNIQYF. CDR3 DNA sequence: TGCGCCAGCAGCCAAGATCGAGGACAGGGAGATCCCAAAAACATTCAGTACTTC.

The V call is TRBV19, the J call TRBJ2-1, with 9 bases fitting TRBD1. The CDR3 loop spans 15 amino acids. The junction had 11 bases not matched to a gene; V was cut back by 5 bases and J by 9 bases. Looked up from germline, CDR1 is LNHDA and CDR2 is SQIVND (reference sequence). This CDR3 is CASSQTGGQVGEQFF. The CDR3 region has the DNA TGTGCCAGTAGTCAAACAGGGGGCCAGGTCGGTGAGCAGTTCTTC.

CDR3 region: CASSQVIEGGEQFF. CDR3 DNA sequence: TGTGCCAGCAGCCAAGTCATTGAAGGCGGGGAGCAGTTCTTC. The genes are TRBV7-6 and TRBJ2-1; D possibly corresponds to TRBD2 (5 bases). Germline values: CDR1 SGHVS, CDR2 FNYEAQ. The CDR3 is 14 amino acids. V was trimmed by 5 bases and J by 10 bases, leaving 18 bases between them.

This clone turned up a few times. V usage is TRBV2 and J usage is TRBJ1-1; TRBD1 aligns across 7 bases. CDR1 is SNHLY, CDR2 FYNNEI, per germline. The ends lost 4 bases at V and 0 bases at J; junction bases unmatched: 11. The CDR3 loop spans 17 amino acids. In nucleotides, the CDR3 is TGTGCCAGCAGTGGGAGACAGGGCCGTACAATGAACACTGAAGCTTTCTTT. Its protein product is CASSGRQGRTMNTEAFF. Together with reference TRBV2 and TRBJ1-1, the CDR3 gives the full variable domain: EPEVTQTPSHQVTQMGQEVILRCVPISNHLYFYWYRQILGQKVEFLVSFYNNEISEKSEIFDDQFSVERPDGSNFTLKIRSTKLEDSAMYFCASSGRQGRTMNTEAFFGQGTRLTVV.

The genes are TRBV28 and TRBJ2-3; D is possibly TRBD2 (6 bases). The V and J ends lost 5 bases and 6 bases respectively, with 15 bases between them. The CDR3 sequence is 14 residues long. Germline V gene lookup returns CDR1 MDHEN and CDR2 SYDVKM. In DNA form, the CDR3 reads TGTGCCAGCAGTGCCCGGGACTTACCGGATACGCAGTATTTT. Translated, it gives CASSARDLPDTQYF.

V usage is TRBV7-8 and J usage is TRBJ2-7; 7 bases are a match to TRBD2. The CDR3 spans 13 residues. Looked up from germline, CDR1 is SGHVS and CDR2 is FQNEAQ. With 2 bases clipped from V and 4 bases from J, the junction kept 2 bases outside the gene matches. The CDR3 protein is CASSLTGGYEQYF. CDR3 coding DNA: TGTGCCAGCAGCTTAACGGGAGGTTACGAGCAGTACTTC.

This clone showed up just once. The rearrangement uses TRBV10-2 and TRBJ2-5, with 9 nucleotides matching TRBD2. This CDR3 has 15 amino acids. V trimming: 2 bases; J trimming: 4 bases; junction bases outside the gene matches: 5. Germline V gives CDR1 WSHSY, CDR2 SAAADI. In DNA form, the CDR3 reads TGCGCCAGCAGTGAGGATCCAGCGGGAGGAGAGACCCAGTACTTC. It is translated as CASSEDPAGGETQYF.

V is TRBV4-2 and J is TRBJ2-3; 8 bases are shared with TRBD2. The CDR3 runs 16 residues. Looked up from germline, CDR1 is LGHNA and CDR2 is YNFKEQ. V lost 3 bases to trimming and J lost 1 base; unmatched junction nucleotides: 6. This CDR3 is CASSQEISGGTDTQYF. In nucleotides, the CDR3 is TGTGCCAGCAGCCAGGAAATTAGCGGGGGCACAGATACGCAGTATTTT.

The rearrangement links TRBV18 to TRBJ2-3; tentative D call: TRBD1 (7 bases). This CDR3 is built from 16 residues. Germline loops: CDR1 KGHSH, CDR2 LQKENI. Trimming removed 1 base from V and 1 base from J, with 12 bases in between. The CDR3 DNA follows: TGTGCCAGCTCACCACGAGACAGGGAGGGCACAGATACGCAGTATTTT. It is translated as CASSPRDREGTDTQYF.

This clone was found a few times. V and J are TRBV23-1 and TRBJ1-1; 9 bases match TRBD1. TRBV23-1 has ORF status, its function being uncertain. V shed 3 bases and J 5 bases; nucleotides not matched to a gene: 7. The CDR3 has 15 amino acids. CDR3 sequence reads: CASSQSDRGYTEAFF. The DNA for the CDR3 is TGCGCCAGCAGTCAGTCGGACAGGGGATATACTGAAGCTTTCTTT.

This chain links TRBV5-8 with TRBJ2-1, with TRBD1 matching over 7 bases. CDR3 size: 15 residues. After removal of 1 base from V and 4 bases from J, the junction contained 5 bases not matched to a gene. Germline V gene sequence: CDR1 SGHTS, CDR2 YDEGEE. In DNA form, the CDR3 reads TGTGCCAGCAGCTTGACAGGGGCGATTTACAATGAGCAGTTCTTC. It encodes CASSLTGAIYNEQFF.

The CDR3 is CASSFSLNSPLHF. CDR3 coding DNA: TGTGCCAGCAGCTTCTCTCTTAATTCACCCCTCCACTTT. This chain joins TRBV11-3 and TRBJ1-6; D is uncertain. V lost 3 bases and J lost 6, with 6 bases in between. The CDR3 loop spans 13 amino acids. Germline loops: CDR1 SGHNT, CDR2 YENEEA.

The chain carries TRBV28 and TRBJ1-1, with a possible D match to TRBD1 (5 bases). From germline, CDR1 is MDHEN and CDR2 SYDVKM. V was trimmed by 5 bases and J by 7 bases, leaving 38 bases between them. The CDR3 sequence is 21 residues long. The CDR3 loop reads CASSGYADTGAGGLFVFEAFF. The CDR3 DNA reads TGTGCCAGCAGTGGATACGCGGACACCGGCGCCGGGGGACTGTTCGTTTTTGAAGCTTTCTTT.

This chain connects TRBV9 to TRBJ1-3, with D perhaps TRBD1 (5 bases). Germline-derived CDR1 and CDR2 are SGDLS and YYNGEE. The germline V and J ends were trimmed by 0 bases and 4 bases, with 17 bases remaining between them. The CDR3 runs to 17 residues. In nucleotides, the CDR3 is TGTGCCAGCAGCGTAGGGAGGGGAGGTTGGGACGGAAACACCATATATTTT. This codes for CASSVGRGGWDGNTIYF. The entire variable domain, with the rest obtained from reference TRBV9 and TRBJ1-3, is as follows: DSGVTQTPKHLITATGQRVTLRCSPRSGDLSVYWYQQSLDQGLQFLIQYYNGEERAKGNILERFSAQQFPDLHSELNLSSLELGDSALYFCASSVGRGGWDGNTIYFGEGSWLTVV.

This CDR3 reads CAWSAAGLGEQYF. CDR3 nucleotides: TGTGCCTGGAGTGCCGCGGGGTTGGGCGAGCAGTACTTC. The rearrangement joins TRBV30 to TRBJ2-7; TRBD2 might be the D (6 bases). The V end was cut by 1 base, the J end by 6 bases, with 13 bases between. CDR3 size: 13 residues. The germline V gene has CDR1 GTSNPN and CDR2 SVGIG (reference sequence).